The TCR beta chain described here comes from a study of CD8 T cells in Susac syndrome. When the RNA was reverse transcribed, random hexamers were used with an input of about 0.5 to 1 ug. Amplification of TCR beta CDR3 was carried out by immunoSEQ multiplex PCR, which covered 54 Vbeta and 13 Jbeta segments. MiXCR was run by TCRdb on the immunoSEQ multiplex PCR reads, yielding one entry per CDR3 protein. The sample yields around 170,000 distinct CDR3 sequences, about 90% seen once. CDR1 is MNHEY, CDR2 SVGEGT, per germline. With V trimmed by 4 bases and J by 0 bases, 5 bases remained unmatched. The CDR3 spans 16 residues. High-throughput TCR beta sequencing covered peripheral CD8+ and CD4+ T cells. Healthy donors constituted the controls, which were matched for age and sex. The CD8+ and CD4+ T cells were negatively isolated, with the TEMRA cells enriched by FACS.

J is TRBJ2-3 and V is TRBV6-2 or TRBV6-3, with 9 bases lining up with TRBD2. Sequenced material: CD4+ T cells from PBMCs. The TCR originated in a human donor in good health. The CDR3 DNA reads as TGTGCCAGCAGTTCCATGACTAGCGGAAGCACAGATACGCAGTATTTT. It codes for CASSSMTSGSTDTQYF.